These 13 T cell receptor beta chains were all obtained from the same sample, sequenced in a study of blood T cell repertoires in COVID-19. Only in-frame clones appear in the TCRdb table, and some are missing; sequencing was by immunoSEQ multiplex PCR. The sample has roughly 65,000 clones; 85% to 90% are singletons. Sequences were obtained from peripheral blood. The receptors were gathered from a man aged 45-60 years with acute or convalescent COVID-19.

The J gene is TRBJ2-5, the V gene TRBV13; 8 positions match TRBD1. This CDR3 contains 14 residues. The germline V gene encodes CDR1 PRHDT and CDR2 FYEKMQ (reference sequence). Trimming at V came to 5 bases and at J to 1 base, leaving 3 bases not matched to a gene. The CDR3 region is CASSMDRAQETQYF. The CDR3 nucleotides are TGTGCCAGCAGCATGGACAGGGCCCAAGAGACCCAGTACTTC.

V usage is TRBV7-6 and J usage is TRBJ2-5; 8 bases map to TRBD2. The V segment lost 5 bases and the J segment 5 bases; nucleotides outside the gene matches: 13. The CDR3 runs to 16 residues. Germline V gives CDR1 SGHVS, CDR2 FNYEAQ. CDR3 sequence reads: CASSPVVGAGVETQYF. Here the CDR3 DNA reads TGTGCCAGCAGCCCAGTAGTGGGAGCGGGAGTGGAGACCCAGTACTTC.

The rearrangement links TRBV2 to TRBJ1-5, with 7 bases identical to TRBD1. The V gene's germline CDR1 is SNHLY and CDR2 FYNNEI. V dropped 5 bases and J dropped 6; count of bases not matched to a gene: 10. There are 15 residues in the CDR3. For the CDR3, the DNA is TGTGCCAGCAGTAGACAGGGCAGTGGTAGTCAGCCCCAGCATTTT. It specifies CASSRQGSGSQPQHF.

The chain carries TRBV24-1 and TRBJ2-2; weak D call: TRBD2 (5 bases). Trimming pared 4 bases from V and 1 base from J, leaving 18 bases between. The CDR3 length is 18 residues. Looked up from germline, CDR1 is KGHDR and CDR2 is SFDVKD. CDR3 DNA sequence: TGTGCCACCAGTGACAGAAAAGGCCACGAGGGGAACACCGGGGAGCTGTTTTTT. It is translated as CATSDRKGHEGNTGELFF.

The chain carries TRBV27 and TRBJ1-5; 8 bases agree with TRBD1. The trim removed 8 bases at V and 4 bases at J, leaving 7 bases unmatched. The CDR3 consists of 14 residues. CDR1 MNHEY and CDR2 SMNVEV come from the germline V gene (reference sequence). Here the CDR3 reads CASSLNRGNQPQHF. CDR3 DNA sequence: TGTGCCAGCTCCCTGAACAGGGGGAATCAGCCCCAGCATTTT.

The V call is TRBV27, the J call TRBJ1-6; a possible D gene is TRBD1 (5 bases). CDR1 is MNHEY, CDR2 SMNVEV, per germline (reference sequence). V was clipped by 5 bases and J by 10 bases, with 12 bases between them. CDR3 length equals 13 residues. The CDR3 DNA reads TGTGCCAGCAGTCCCAGGGCCGGCTCACCCCTCCACTTT. It codes for CASSPRAGSPLHF.

The chain joins TRBV19 to TRBJ2-1, with TRBD1 matching over 9 bases. The germline gives CDR1 LNHDA, CDR2 SQIVND (reference sequence). The length of the CDR3 is 16 residues. V was pared by 5 bases and J by 5 bases, with 10 bases of the junction left unmatched. The CDR3 DNA reads TGTGCCAGTAGTCCCCTCGGACAGGGGCGAAACAATGAGCAGTTCTTC. It specifies CASSPLGQGRNNEQFF.

This rearrangement joins TRBV5-1 to TRBJ2-1; TRBD1 might be the D (6 bases). Germline CDR1 reads SGHRS; CDR2 reads YFSETQ. The CDR3 extends over 15 amino acids. V was trimmed by 5 bases and J by 3 bases, leaving 15 bases between them. DNA for the CDR3: TGCGCCAGCAGTTGGGGGCACCAGGACTACAATGAGCAGTTCTTC. Protein: CASSWGHQDYNEQFF. The variable domain in full, completed from reference TRBV5-1 and TRBJ2-1, reads KAGVTQTPRYLIKTRGQQVTLSCSPISGHRSVSWYQQTPGQGLQFLFEYFSETQRNKGNFPGRFSGRQFSNSRSEMNVSTLELGDSALYLCASSWGHQDYNEQFFGPGTRLTVL.

The V gene is TRBV28, the J gene TRBJ2-1; 7 bases match TRBD2. Germline V CDR1 and CDR2: MDHEN, SYDVKM. This CDR3 contains 16 residues. The V and J ends lost 4 bases and 2 bases, in that order; junction bases with no gene match: 8. CDR3 sequence reads: CASSYPPSGTYNEQFF. CDR3 in DNA: TGTGCCAGCAGTTACCCCCCCAGCGGGACCTACAATGAGCAGTTCTTC.

This chain connects TRBV28 to TRBJ2-7, with D unresolved. The CDR3 has 13 residues. V was clipped by 1 base and J by 2 bases, with 6 bases between them. CDR1 is MDHEN, CDR2 SYDVKM, per germline. In DNA, the CDR3 is TGTGCCAGCAGTTTATATTTCGCCTACGAGCAGTACTTC. It translates to CASSLYFAYEQYF.

The chain has TRBV6-2 or TRBV6-3 and TRBJ2-1; 9 nucleotides align to TRBD2. Germline CDR1 is MNHEY and CDR2 is SVGEGT. The ends lost 2 bases at V and 9 bases at J; junction bases unmatched: 2. CDR3 size: 13 residues. The CDR3 DNA reads TGTGCCAGCAGTTACGGGACTAGCAGTGAGCAGTTCTTC. Translated, it gives CASSYGTSSEQFF.

This chain links TRBV18 with TRBJ1-3; TRBD1 might be the D (6 bases). The CDR3 is 17 residues long. The germline V gene encodes CDR1 KGHSH and CDR2 LQKENI. Trimming cost V 1 base and J 0 bases, with 13 bases left between them. CDR3 in amino acids: CASSPQGGASSGNTIYF. The CDR3 DNA sequence: TGTGCCAGCTCACCACAAGGGGGTGCGAGCTCTGGAAACACCATATATTTT.

This chain joins TRBV27 and TRBJ2-3; no reliable D call. CDR1 and CDR2 (germline): MNHEY, SMNVEV (reference sequence). The CDR3 contains 14 residues. Between the trimmed V and J ends, which lost 3 bases and 1 base, there was a span of 8 bases. For the CDR3, the DNA is TGTGCCAGCAGTTTTTATCAGGGCACAGATACGCAGTATTTT. It yields the protein CASSFYQGTDTQYF.